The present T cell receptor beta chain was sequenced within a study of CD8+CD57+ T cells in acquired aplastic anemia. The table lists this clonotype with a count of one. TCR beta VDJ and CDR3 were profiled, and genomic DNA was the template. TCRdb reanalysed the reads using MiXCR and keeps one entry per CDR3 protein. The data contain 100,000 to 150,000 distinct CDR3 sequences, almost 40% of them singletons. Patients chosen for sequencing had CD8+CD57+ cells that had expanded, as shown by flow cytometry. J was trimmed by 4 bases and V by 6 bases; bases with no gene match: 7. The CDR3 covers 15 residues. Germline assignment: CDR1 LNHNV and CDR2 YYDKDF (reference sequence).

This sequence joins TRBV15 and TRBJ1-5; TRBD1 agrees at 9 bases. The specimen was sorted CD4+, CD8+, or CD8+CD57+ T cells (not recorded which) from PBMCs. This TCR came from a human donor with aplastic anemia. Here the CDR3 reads CATRGDRVENQPQHF. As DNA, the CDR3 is TGTGCCACCAGGGGGGACAGGGTTGAGAATCAGCCCCAGCATTTT.